The clone carrying this TCR beta chain has more than one count but fewer than ten. Antigen unknown. This record comes from a study of T cell repertoires in cytomegalovirus infection. Broader study findings: Cumulated frequencies of public TCR beta families served to identify carriers of CMV plus the relevant HLA.

TCRdb reanalysed the reads using MiXCR and keeps one entry per CDR3 protein. Of roughly 760,000 distinct CDR3 sequences in the sample, roughly 35% are singletons; the top ten hold around 3%. The specimen was PBMCs. This receptor was taken from a human donor in good health (CMV status not recorded). Some clones in this sample may be carry-over from other donors' samples.

The CDR3: CASSPTSGGVVSSNEQFF. The CDR3 bases are TGTGCCAGCTCACCGACTAGCGGGGGGGTTGTATCTTCCAATGAGCAGTTCTTC. The genes are TRBV18 and TRBJ2-1; TRBD2 aligns across 14 bases. Trimming cost V 3 bases and J 6 bases; bases outside gene matches: 10. Germline CDR1 reads KGHSH; CDR2 reads LQKENI. The CDR3 extends over 18 amino acids. Combining the CDR3 with reference TRBV18 and TRBJ2-1 gives the whole variable domain NAGVMQNPRHLVRRRGQEARLRCSPMKGHSHVYWYRQLPEEGLKFMVYLQKENIIDESGMPKERFSAEFPKEGPSILRIQQVVRGDSAAYFCASSPTSGGVVSSNEQFFGPGTRLTVL.